This T cell receptor beta chain was identified during a study of vaccination effects on CD4 cells after COVID-19 (dated by TCRdb to between 2021 and 2024). General notes on the study: Each participant received two doses of an mRNA SARS-CoV-2 vaccine, either BNT162b2 or mRNA-1273. SARS-CoV-2 spike-specific CD4+ TCR repertoires from before and after mRNA vaccination were compared in COVID-19 convalescent patients and in infection-naive vaccine recipients. The full study included fewer than eleven COVID-19 convalescent patients and a few SARS-CoV-2-naive healthy vaccine recipients. Cultures from other donors in the study were sequenced with the Oncomine TCR Beta short-read assay on an Illumina iSeq 100. The paper's findings and limits, for the study overall: The study was limited by a small number of convalescent patients and lacked early post-infection timepoints. In healthy vaccine recipients, vaccine-induced clones were almost all SARS-CoV-2 mono-reactive, with only 1 of 255 cross-reactive with common cold coronaviruses. Marked clonal contraction was observed in both infection-induced and vaccine-induced clones at late post-vaccination timepoints, consistent with waning T cell responses.

Note on this clone: Its antigen target is currently unknown. The record has no base qualities; no much larger clone is one base away.

To prepare the library, the immunoSEQ multiplex PCR assay was applied. DNA from the cultured, isolated CD4+ T cells was subjected to TCR beta CDR3 sequencing. In the authors' own workflow: Non-productive TCR sequences were removed, reads were trimmed to the CDR3 region, and CDR3s of at least 7 amino acids were retained. The MANAFEST web app was used to identify antigen-specific clonotypes by comparing expansion in peptide wells with expansion in reference cultures. To count as positive, a clone had to show expansion at FDR<0.05 compared with the reference and with all other wells, an odds ratio above 5, and a frequency above 0.1% in two replicate wells. A clonotype was called cross-reactive if it was significantly expanded both in SARS-CoV-2 spike wells and in at least one common cold coronavirus spike condition. CDR3 similarity was assessed by Levenshtein distance with the stringdist R package, and unrooted trees were built with ape in R 3.6.1. TCRdb took over this immuneACCESS table, retaining in-frame rearrangements with V and J assigned. Such tables are incomplete; in checked studies, under half of the missing clones stem from an unresolved V gene, and the remainder is unexplained. V and J calls and clone size are those listed in that table; D and trimming were worked out from the DNA. Present in this sample are just under 65,000 clones, 75% of which were seen just once. The ten largest clones represent around 3.8% of the sample.

In the ViraFEST assay, PBMC were stimulated with viral peptide pools, and TCR sequencing was then used to find antigen-specific CD4+ T cell clonotypes based on their expansion. After roughly 11 days of culture, CD4+ T cells were isolated with the EasySep CD4+ T cell isolation kit. Healthy vaccine recipients had no prior SARS-CoV-2 infection, confirmed by negative nucleocapsid antibodies before and after vaccination. About 2.1 million PBMC per well were cultured in IMDM with around 5.3% human AB serum, 8.5 to 10 IU/ml IL-2 and gentamicin, plus 10 ug/ml peptides. Half of the culture medium was replaced with fresh IL-2-containing medium on days 3 and 7. Unless noted otherwise, every peptide stimulation condition was cultured in triplicate wells. PBMC were separated from whole blood using Ficoll-Paque Plus gradient centrifugation and were then either cryopreserved at -140C or used fresh. The overlapping peptide pools covered the spike proteins of SARS-CoV-2 and of the common cold coronaviruses HCoV-NL63, HCoV-OC43 and HCoV-229E. The QIAamp micro DNA kit was used to extract genomic DNA from the cultured CD4+ T cells.

The trim is 5 bases for V and 5 bases for J, with a gap of 13 bases between the germline ends. Taken from the germline V gene, the CDR1 and CDR2 loops are LGHNA and YSLEER. The CDR3, from cysteine to phenylalanine, totals 15 residues. Of the read, only the CDR3 DNA is kept; its 45 bases are in frame from base 1. This clonotype was sampled from a human donor who received a COVID-19 vaccine. The source was CD4+ T cells from PBMCs cultured with HCoV-OC43 spike peptides, collected before COVID-19 vaccination. The cell subset or site label of this sample denotes: HCoV-OC43 spike overlapping peptide pool stimulation. The rearrangement joined TRBV4-3 to TRBJ1-6; TRBD1 is a weak D gene call, 6 bases matching. The DNA sequence is TGCGCCAGCAGCTCCAAAAGGGGGGATAATTCACCCCTCCACTTT. This gives the protein CASSSKRGDNSPLHF.